These 25 T cell receptor beta chains were sequenced from one sample in a study of beta chain features in type 1 diabetes. What was sequenced were expressed TCRB transcripts, since all of the isolated RNA had been reverse transcribed. Only in-frame clones appear in the TCRdb table, and some are missing; sequencing was by immunoSEQ multiplex PCR. The table records under 450,000 clones, about 14% of them present only once. The material sequenced was naive CD4+ T cells from blood. The receptors derive from a man aged 30-40 years in good health.

This clone showed up many times. This chain links TRBV30 with TRBJ2-7, with TRBD2 matching over 9 bases. J lost 4 bases, V lost 2 bases, and 3 bases had no gene match. The CDR3 runs to 13 residues. CDR1 is GTSNPN, CDR2 SVGIG, per germline (reference sequence). CDR3 sequence (DNA): TGTGCCTGGAGTAGCGGGAGGTGGTACGAGCAGTACGTC. Translation: CAWSSGRWYEQYV.

This clone has just a few counts. This rearrangement joins TRBV18 to TRBJ2-1; 7 bases align to TRBD2. Germline V gives CDR1 KGHSH, CDR2 LQKENI. J gave up 9 bases and V 6 bases, and 14 bases lay outside the gene matches. This CDR3 contains 15 residues. CDR3: CASSPGSAPGGEQFF. CDR3 in DNA: TGTGCCAGCTCTCCAGGTTCGGCACCGGGAGGTGAGCAGTTCTTC.

As for this clone: This sample also contains other DNA sequences that code for the same CDR3. V gene TRBV6-5 combines with J gene TRBJ1-5; D is ambiguous. The length of the CDR3 is 13 residues. V was trimmed by 6 bases and J by 3 bases, leaving 9 bases between them. Looked up from germline, CDR1 is MNHEY and CDR2 is SVGAGI. CDR3 sequence: CASSPRDNQPQHF. The CDR3 region has the DNA TGTGCCAGCAGCCCGAGGGACAATCAGCCCCAGCATTTT.

This clone was counted only a few times. The J gene is TRBJ2-5, the V gene TRBV4-3; TRBD1 agrees at 7 bases. Germline values: CDR1 LGHNA, CDR2 YSLEER. This CDR3 is built from 14 residues. J lost 4 bases, V lost 2 bases, and 4 bases had no gene match. CDR3 residues: CASSQNRGSETQYF. As DNA, the CDR3 is TGCGCCAGCAGCCAAAACAGGGGCTCAGAGACCCAGTACTTC.

Written as DNA, the CDR3 is TGTGCCAGCAGGCCGCTGGGCACAGATACGCAGTATTTT. The encoded protein is CASRPLGTDTQYF. The chain is built from TRBV27 and TRBJ2-3; D is unresolved. CDR3 length: 13 residues. In germline, CDR1 is MNHEY, CDR2 SMNVEV (reference sequence). V lost 6 bases, J lost 1 base, and 8 bases lay in between.

The V call is TRBV7-8, the J call TRBJ1-1; D is undetermined. The germline V gene encodes CDR1 SGHVS and CDR2 FQNEAQ. V lost 4 bases, J lost 3 bases, and 9 bases lay in between. The CDR3 has 13 amino acids. The CDR3 bases are TGTGCCAGCAGCTACCGGGGAGACACTGAAGCTTTCTTT. Its protein product is CASSYRGDTEAFF.

The chain joins TRBV30 to TRBJ2-3, with D hard to call. This CDR3 comprises 14 residues. CDR1 is GTSNPN, CDR2 SVGIG, per germline (reference sequence). The V end lost 8 bases, the J end lost 0 bases, and 15 bases lay between the germline ends. CDR3 nucleotide sequence: TGTGCCCTGAGGAGCTTAGCTAGCACAGATACGCAGTATTTT. Amino acid sequence: CALRSLASTDTQYF.

This clone has a handful of counts. The chain is built from TRBV7-9 and TRBJ2-7; maybe TRBD2 (5 bases). CDR1 is SEHNR and CDR2 is FQNEAQ in the germline V gene (reference sequence). The V gene lost 2 bases and the J gene lost 7 bases, with 18 bases spanning the gap. This CDR3 comprises 15 residues. The CDR3, as DNA: TGTGCCAGCAGCTTATGGCTCAGGCCCCCGGGGGAGCAGTACTTC. It is translated as CASSLWLRPPGEQYF.

This chain uses TRBV7-3 with TRBJ2-3; D is possibly TRBD2 (6 bases). The CDR3 spans 15 residues. The V gene's germline CDR1 is SGHTA and CDR2 FQGTGA. V lost 5 bases and J lost 0, with 12 bases in between. The CDR3 reads CASSGGTSSTDTQYF. The CDR3 DNA sequence: TGTGCCAGCAGCGGAGGGACTTCTAGCACAGATACGCAGTATTTT.

This clone has more than one count but fewer than ten. The chain couples TRBV5-4 to TRBJ2-5; TRBD2 matches 12 bases. CDR1 is SGHNT and CDR2 is YYREEE in the germline V gene (reference sequence). After removal of 1 base from V and 3 bases from J, the junction contained 1 base not matched to a gene. The CDR3 contains 15 residues. The CDR3 DNA reads as TGTGCCAGCAGCTTGACTAGCGGGAGGAAAGAGACCCAGTACTTC. This gives the protein CASSLTSGRKETQYF. The complete variable domain, with remaining parts taken from reference TRBV5-4 and TRBJ2-5, reads ETGVTQSPTHLIKTRGQQVTLRCSSQSGHNTVSWYQQALGQGPQFIFQYYREEENGRGNFPPRFSGLQFPNYSSELNVNALELDDSALYLCASSLTSGRKETQYFGPGTRLLVL.

This clone turned up a few times. The V and J genes are TRBV4-3 and TRBJ2-7, with D perhaps being TRBD1 or TRBD2 (5 bases each). Trimming cost V 6 bases and J 3 bases, with 12 bases left between them. Germline CDR1 LGHNA, CDR2 YSLEER. The CDR3 has 13 residues. The CDR3 loop reads CASSRGPLYEQYF. The DNA of the CDR3 is TGCGCCAGCAGTCGGGGACCCCTCTACGAGCAGTACTTC.

This chain connects TRBV13 to TRBJ2-1; 9 bases are shared with TRBD2. Germline V gene sequence: CDR1 PRHDT, CDR2 FYEKMQ (reference sequence). J was trimmed by 3 bases and V by 3 bases; bases with no gene match: 12. The CDR3 is 18 residues long. CDR3 coding DNA: TGTGCCAGCAGCTTGTCTTGGTTAGCGGGAGAGGACTACAATGAGCAGTTCTTC. Amino acid sequence: CASSLSWLAGEDYNEQFF.

The genes are TRBV14 and TRBJ2-3; no definite D call. Trimming removed 0 bases at V and 3 bases at J, with 13 bases between. The CDR3 is 16 residues long. Germline V lookup: CDR1 SGHDN, CDR2 FVKESK. The DNA of the CDR3 is TGTGCCAGCAGCCAAGATCCAGGTCCCAGGACAGATACGCAGTATTTT. Translating it yields CASSQDPGPRTDTQYF.

The genes are TRBV15 and TRBJ2-3; D gene ambiguous. The V end lost 0 bases, the J end lost 7 bases, and 5 bases lay between the germline ends. In germline, CDR1 is LNHNV, CDR2 YYDKDF (reference sequence). This CDR3 contains 12 residues. CDR3 in DNA: TGTGCCACCAGCAGAGAACTAAATACGCAGTATTTT. It is translated as CATSRELNTQYF.

The J gene is TRBJ2-5, the V gene TRBV4-3; D uncertain. The CDR3 runs to 13 residues. The V end was cut by 0 bases, the J end by 7 bases, with 9 bases between. Germline V CDR1 and CDR2: LGHNA, YSLEER. Here the CDR3 DNA reads TGCGCCAGCAGCCAAGATCTGGTTTTGACCCAGTACTTC. It yields the protein CASSQDLVLTQYF.

This clone was found a few times. The V and J genes are TRBV27 and TRBJ2-1, with 11 bases identical to TRBD2. The CDR3 loop spans 15 amino acids. Germline V gene data show CDR1 as MNHEY and CDR2 as SMNVEV (reference sequence). V shed 6 bases and J 4 bases; nucleotides not matched to a gene: 5. CDR3 sequence reads: CASRPGLAAYNEQFF. The CDR3 coding sequence is TGTGCCAGCAGGCCGGGACTAGCGGCATACAATGAGCAGTTCTTC.

With respect to this clone: Distinct nucleotide sequences in the sample also encode this CDR3. CDR3 coding DNA: TGCAGTGCTAGGGGACAGGGCTACACCTTC. Protein product: CSARGQGYTF. The rearrangement joins TRBV20-1 to TRBJ1-2; TRBD1 matches at 7 bases. This CDR3 contains 10 residues. Germline CDR1 and CDR2: DFQATT and SNEGSKA (reference sequence). V gave up 3 bases and J gave up 8 bases; unmatched junction bases: 0.

The gene calls are TRBV10-3 and TRBJ2-7; possible D gene TRBD2, 5 bases. The CDR3 contains 13 residues. CDR1 is ENHRY and CDR2 is SYGVKD in the germline V gene. The germline V and J ends were trimmed by 2 bases and 4 bases, with 9 bases remaining between them. The CDR3 coding sequence is TGTGCCATCAGTGAGGGAAGCGGTTACGAGCAGTACGTC. Protein: CAISEGSGYEQYV.

This clone was recorded a few times. The chain links TRBV4-3 to TRBJ1-4, with a possible D match to TRBD1 (5 bases). V was cut by 1 base and J by 4 bases, with 10 bases left in between. The length of the CDR3 is 15 residues. From germline, CDR1 is LGHNA and CDR2 YSLEER. CDR3 amino acids: CASSQGDGYNEKLFF. CDR3 nucleotides: TGCGCCAGCAGCCAAGGGGACGGGTATAATGAAAAACTGTTTTTT.

The chain is built from TRBV6-1 and TRBJ2-5, with D possibly being TRBD2 (5 bases). The germline V and J ends were trimmed by 5 bases and 2 bases, with 15 bases remaining between them. The CDR3 runs to 15 residues. Per germline, CDR1 MNHNS and CDR2 SASEGT. DNA of the CDR3: TGTGCCAGCAGTCTCGGGGTCTCAATACAAGAGACCCAGTACTTC. Protein: CASSLGVSIQETQYF.

This clone was found a few times. The sample holds other DNA sequences that translate to the same CDR3. This rearrangement joins TRBV9 to TRBJ1-2; TRBD1 might be the D (5 bases). V was cut by 2 bases and J by 1 base, with 6 bases left in between. CDR1 is SGDLS and CDR2 is YYNGEE in the germline V gene. This CDR3 spans 13 amino acids. The DNA for the CDR3 is TGTGCCAGCAGCGTTGACAGTAACTATGGCTACACCTTC. Encoded protein: CASSVDSNYGYTF. The full variable domain, its missing parts supplied by reference TRBV9 and TRBJ1-2, is DSGVTQTPKHLITATGQRVTLRCSPRSGDLSVYWYQQSLDQGLQFLIQYYNGEERAKGNILERFSAQQFPDLHSELNLSSLELGDSALYFCASSVDSNYGYTFGSGTRLTVV.

The V call is TRBV9, the J call TRBJ1-3; D gene unclear. Trimming removed 3 bases at V and 4 bases at J, with 11 bases between. Germline-derived CDR1 and CDR2 are SGDLS and YYNGEE. The CDR3 extends over 14 amino acids. CDR3 sequence: CASSGTVSGNTIYF. DNA of the CDR3: TGTGCCAGCAGCGGGACGGTCTCGGGAAACACCATATATTTT.

The rearrangement uses TRBV29-1 and TRBJ2-1, with D possibly being TRBD2 (5 bases). Deletions cut 3 bases from V and 6 bases from J, with 18 bases between. This CDR3 has 15 residues. CDR1 SQVTM and CDR2 ANQGSEA come from the germline V gene. The CDR3: CSVDRLGSSGNEQFF. The CDR3 nucleotides are TGCAGCGTTGATAGGTTAGGGAGCTCTGGCAATGAGCAGTTCTTC.

This clone was seen a handful of times. V and J are TRBV29-1 and TRBJ2-3, with a tentative D call TRBD2 (5 bases). Germline assignment: CDR1 SQVTM and CDR2 ANQGSEA. This CDR3 spans 11 amino acids. Trimming removed 8 bases from V and 5 bases from J, with 11 bases in between. This CDR3 reads CSTQAGDTQYF. CDR3 nucleotide sequence: TGCAGCACCCAGGCGGGAGATACGCAGTATTTT.

The V gene is TRBV7-2, the J gene TRBJ2-7; D may be TRBD2 (5 bases). The CDR3 has 14 amino acids. Germline V gene data show CDR1 as SGHTA and CDR2 as FQGNSA. V shed 5 bases and J shed 2 bases, with 13 bases lying between them. Here the CDR3 reads CASSRTQTTYEQYF. Written as DNA, the CDR3 is TGTGCCAGCAGCCGCACCCAGACTACCTACGAGCAGTACTTC.